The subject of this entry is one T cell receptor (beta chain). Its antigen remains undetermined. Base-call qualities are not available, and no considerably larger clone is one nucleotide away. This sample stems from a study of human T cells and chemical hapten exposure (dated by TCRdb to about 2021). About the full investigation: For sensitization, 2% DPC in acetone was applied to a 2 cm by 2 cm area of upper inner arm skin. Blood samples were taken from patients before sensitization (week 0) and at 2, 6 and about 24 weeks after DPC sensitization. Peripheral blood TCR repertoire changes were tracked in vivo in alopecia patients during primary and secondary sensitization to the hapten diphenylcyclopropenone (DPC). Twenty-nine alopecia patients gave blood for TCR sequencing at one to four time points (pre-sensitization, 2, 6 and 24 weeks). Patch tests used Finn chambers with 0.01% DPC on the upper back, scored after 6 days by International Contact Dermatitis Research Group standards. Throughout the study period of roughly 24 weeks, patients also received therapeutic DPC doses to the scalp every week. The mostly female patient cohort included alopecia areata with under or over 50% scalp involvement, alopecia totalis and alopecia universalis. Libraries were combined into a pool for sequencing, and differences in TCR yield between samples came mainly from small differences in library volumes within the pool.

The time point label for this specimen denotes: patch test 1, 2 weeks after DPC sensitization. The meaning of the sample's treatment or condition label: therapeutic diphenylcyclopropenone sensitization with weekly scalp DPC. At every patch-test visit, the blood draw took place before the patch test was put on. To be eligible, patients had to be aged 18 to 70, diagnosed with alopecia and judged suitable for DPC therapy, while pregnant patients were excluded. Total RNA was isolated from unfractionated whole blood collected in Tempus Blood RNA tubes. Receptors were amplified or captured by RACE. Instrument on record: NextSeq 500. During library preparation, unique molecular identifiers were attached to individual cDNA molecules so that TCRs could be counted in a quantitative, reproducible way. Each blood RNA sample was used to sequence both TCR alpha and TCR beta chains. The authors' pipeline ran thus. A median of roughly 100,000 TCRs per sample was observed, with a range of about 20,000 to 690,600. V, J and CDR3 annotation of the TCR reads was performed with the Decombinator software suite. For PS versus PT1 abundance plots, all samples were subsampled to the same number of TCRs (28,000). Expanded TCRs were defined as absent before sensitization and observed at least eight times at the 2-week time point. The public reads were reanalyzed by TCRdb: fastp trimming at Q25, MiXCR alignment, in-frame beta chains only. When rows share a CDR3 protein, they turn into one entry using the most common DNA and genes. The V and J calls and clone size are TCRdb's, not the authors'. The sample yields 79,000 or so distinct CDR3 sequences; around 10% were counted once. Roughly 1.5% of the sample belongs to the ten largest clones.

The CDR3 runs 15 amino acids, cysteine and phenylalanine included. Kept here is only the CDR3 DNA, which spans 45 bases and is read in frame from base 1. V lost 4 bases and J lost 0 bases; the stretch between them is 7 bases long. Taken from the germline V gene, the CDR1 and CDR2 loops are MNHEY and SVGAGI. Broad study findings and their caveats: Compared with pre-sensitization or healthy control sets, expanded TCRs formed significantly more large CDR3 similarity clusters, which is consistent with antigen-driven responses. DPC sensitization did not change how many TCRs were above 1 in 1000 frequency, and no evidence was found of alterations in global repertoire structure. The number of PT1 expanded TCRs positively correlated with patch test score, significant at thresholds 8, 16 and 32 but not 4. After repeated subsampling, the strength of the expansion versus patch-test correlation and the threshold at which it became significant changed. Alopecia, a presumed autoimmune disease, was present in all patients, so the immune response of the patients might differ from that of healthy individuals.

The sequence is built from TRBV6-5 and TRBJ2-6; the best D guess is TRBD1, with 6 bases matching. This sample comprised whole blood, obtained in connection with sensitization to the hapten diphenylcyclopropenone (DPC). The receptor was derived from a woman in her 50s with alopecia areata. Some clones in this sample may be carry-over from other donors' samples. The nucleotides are TGTGCCAGCAGTTGGGACAACTCTGGGGCCAACGTCCTGACTTTC. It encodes CASSWDNSGANVLTF.